This T cell receptor (beta chain) was identified in a study of blood T cell repertoires in COVID-19. Source study methods: Scientists estimated how many nucleated cells there were by amplifying reference gene primers. Profiling relied on immunoSEQ multiplex PCR, and the TCRdb table lists in-frame clones only, not all of them. That table is the source of V, J and clone size, and D and trimming were worked out from the DNA. The data contain 150,000 to 200,000 clones, over 75% of them seen just once; the ten biggest clones take up 2.8%. The clonotype originates from a woman older than 75 with active or convalescent COVID-19. The sample was peripheral blood.

The CDR3 is CASSQDSVNTEAFF. CDR3 nucleotide sequence: TGCGCCAGCAGCCAAGATTCGGTGAACACTGAAGCTTTCTTT. The chain employs TRBV4-1 and TRBJ1-1, with no clear D. The CDR3 extends over 14 amino acids. In germline, CDR1 is MGHRA, CDR2 YSYEKL. Trimming shortened V by 0 bases and J by 0 bases, and 5 bases separated the two germline ends.